This record covers a single TCR beta chain. This record belongs to a study of blood T cell repertoires in COVID-19. The CDR3 contains 15 residues. V was trimmed by 3 bases and J by 6 bases, leaving 16 bases between them. Germline V lookup: CDR1 SGDLS, CDR2 YYNGEE. This table comes from immunoSEQ multiplex PCR, and its TCRdb copy is limited to in-frame clones, with some not included. The table has 20,000 to 25,000 clones, roughly 83% seen once. J is TRBJ2-1 and V is TRBV9; D possibly corresponds to TRBD1 (6 bases). The sequenced sample consisted of peripheral blood. The TCR sequence derives from a man in his 70s with acute or convalescent COVID-19. CDR3 region: CASSGLVQGSNEQFF. The CDR3 bases are TGTGCCAGCAGCGGCCTTGTACAGGGATCCAATGAGCAGTTCTTC.